Presented here are 14 T cell receptor beta chains from one specimen sequenced in a study of blood T cell repertoires in COVID-19. Measured with immunoSEQ multiplex PCR; TCRdb has only the in-frame clones, and not every one. In the table there are a few hundred thousand clones, about nine tenths of which are singletons. Input material: peripheral blood. These receptors all come from a woman in her fifties or sixties with acute or convalescent COVID-19.

V and J are TRBV27 and TRBJ1-6; D not certain. Germline values: CDR1 MNHEY, CDR2 SMNVEV (reference sequence). V shed 3 bases and J shed 10 bases, with 13 bases lying between them. This CDR3 contains 14 residues. Here the CDR3 DNA reads TGTGCCAGCAGTTTGATGGACTTTGGATCACCCCTCCACTTT. Translating it yields CASSLMDFGSPLHF.

This chain links TRBV24-1 with TRBJ2-3; 8 bases are a match to TRBD1. The germline gives CDR1 KGHDR, CDR2 SFDVKD. The CDR3 length is 14 residues. V shed 6 bases, J shed 2 bases, and the junction held 3 bases outside the gene matches. The CDR3 reads CATSRDRNTDTQYF. CDR3 coding DNA: TGTGCCACCAGTAGGGACAGGAACACAGATACGCAGTATTTT.

The chain employs TRBV7-2 and TRBJ2-1, with D possibly being TRBD1 (5 bases). Trimming pared 4 bases from V and 2 bases from J, leaving 12 bases between. Germline CDR1 reads SGHTA; CDR2 reads FQGNSA. The CDR3 is made up of 15 amino acids. The CDR3 is CASSSLGQAYNEQFF. As DNA, the CDR3 is TGTGCCAGCAGCTCCCTGGGGCAGGCCTACAATGAGCAGTTCTTC.

The gene calls are TRBV5-6 and TRBJ2-2, with 10 positions matching TRBD2. Germline V gene lookup returns CDR1 SGHDT and CDR2 YYEEEE. Trimming took 3 bases from V and 10 from J; bases not matched to a gene: 9. This CDR3 contains 15 residues. CDR3 DNA sequence: TGTGCCAGCAGCTGGGGAGCGGGAGGGCCGGTGGAGCTGTTTTTT. Its translation is CASSWGAGGPVELFF.

This clone appeared a single time. The chain joins TRBV6-6 to TRBJ2-7; D possibly corresponds to TRBD2 (5 bases). This CDR3 region has 13 residues. Germline lookup yields CDR1 MNHNY and CDR2 SVGAGI (reference sequence). V lost 6 bases to trimming and J lost 3 bases, with 12 bases between them. This CDR3 reads CASSQDFIYEQYF. CDR3 in DNA: TGTGCCAGCAGCCAGGACTTCATCTACGAGCAGTACTTC.

A few counts support this clone. CDR3 DNA: TGTGCCAGCAGCTTGGGAGCGGGAGACTTCAATGAGCAGTTCTTC. Its protein is CASSLGAGDFNEQFF. The chain combines TRBV5-4 with TRBJ2-1, with 8 bases aligning to TRBD2. The CDR3 is 15 amino acids. V dropped 0 bases and J dropped 6; count of bases not matched to a gene: 5. Germline CDR1 and CDR2: SGHNT and YYREEE (reference sequence). Using reference TRBV5-4 and TRBJ2-1 for the parts outside the CDR3, the full variable domain is ETGVTQSPTHLIKTRGQQVTLRCSSQSGHNTVSWYQQALGQGPQFIFQYYREEENGRGNFPPRFSGLQFPNYSSELNVNALELDDSALYLCASSLGAGDFNEQFFGPGTRLTVL.

V gene TRBV30 combines with J gene TRBJ2-1; 7 bases line up with TRBD1. J lost 4 bases, V lost 1 base, and 7 bases had no gene match. The CDR3 consists of 15 residues. Germline values: CDR1 GTSNPN, CDR2 SVGIG (reference sequence). CDR3 in amino acids: CAWSADRKRYNEQFF. CDR3 nucleotides: TGTGCCTGGAGTGCGGACAGGAAGAGGTACAATGAGCAGTTCTTC.

V is TRBV5-4 and J is TRBJ1-1; no clear D gene. CDR1 is SGHNT and CDR2 is YYREEE in the germline V gene (reference sequence). V was trimmed by 2 bases and J by 1 base, leaving 12 bases between them. The CDR3 is made up of 15 amino acids. CDR3 in DNA: TGTGCCAGCAGCTTATCAGTAAACAAGAACACTGAAGCTTTCTTT. As protein: CASSLSVNKNTEAFF.

The V call is TRBV28, the J call TRBJ1-2; D remains ambiguous. The germline CDR1 and CDR2 sequences are MDHEN and SYDVKM. The V gene lost 3 bases and the J gene lost 0 bases, with 8 bases spanning the gap. This CDR3 is 14 amino acids long. The CDR3 loop is CASSFGVANYGYTF. For the CDR3, the DNA is TGTGCCAGCAGTTTTGGAGTTGCTAACTATGGCTACACCTTC.

The chain carries TRBV9 and TRBJ2-1, with 8 positions matching TRBD2. Trimming cost V 0 bases and J 3 bases; bases outside gene matches: 2. From germline, CDR1 is SGDLS and CDR2 YYNGEE. The CDR3 covers 15 residues. CDR3 sequence (DNA): TGTGCCAGCAGCGTAGGCGGGGGGCACTACAATGAGCAGTTCTTC. This encodes CASSVGGGHYNEQFF.

V gene TRBV7-3 combines with J gene TRBJ2-5, with 8 bases lining up with TRBD1. The CDR3 runs 14 residues. Germline CDR1 reads SGHTA; CDR2 reads FQGTGA. With 2 bases clipped from V and 8 bases from J, the junction kept 7 bases outside the gene matches. CDR3 residues: CASSLSGTGPTQYF. CDR3 in DNA: TGTGCCAGCAGCTTATCCGGGACAGGCCCTACCCAGTACTTC.

J is TRBJ1-1 and V is TRBV15, with D uncertain. The CDR3 is 12 residues long. V gave up 3 bases and J gave up 4 bases, with 6 bases separating them. Germline V CDR1 and CDR2: LNHNV, YYDKDF (reference sequence). CDR3 bases: TGTGCCACCAGCAGGGAGGCCACTGAAGCTTTCTTT. Its translation: CATSREATEAFF. The full variable domain, with the rest looked up from reference TRBV15 and TRBJ1-1, is DAMVIQNPRYQVTQFGKPVTLSCSQTLNHNVMYWYQQKSSQAPKLLFHYYDKDFNNEADTPDNFQSRRPNTSFCFLDIRSPGLGDTAMYLCATSREATEAFFGQGTRLTVV.

The rearrangement joins TRBV29-1 to TRBJ1-3; 7 bases match TRBD1. This CDR3 has 14 residues. V lost 5 bases and J lost 4; bases outside the gene matches: 8. Germline assignment: CDR1 SQVTM and CDR2 ANQGSEA. The CDR3 DNA is TGCAGCGTTATCAGGGGGTCCGGAGGAAACACCATATATTTT. Protein sequence: CSVIRGSGGNTIYF.

This sequence joins TRBV9 and TRBJ2-5; D remains ambiguous. This CDR3 region has 16 residues. Between the trimmed V and J ends, which lost 3 bases and 4 bases, there was a span of 19 bases. Germline CDR1 is SGDLS and CDR2 is YYNGEE. The CDR3 bases are TGTGCCAGCAGCGCCCCAACGGGTGGCCTGGGAGAGACCCAGTACTTC. This encodes CASSAPTGGLGETQYF.